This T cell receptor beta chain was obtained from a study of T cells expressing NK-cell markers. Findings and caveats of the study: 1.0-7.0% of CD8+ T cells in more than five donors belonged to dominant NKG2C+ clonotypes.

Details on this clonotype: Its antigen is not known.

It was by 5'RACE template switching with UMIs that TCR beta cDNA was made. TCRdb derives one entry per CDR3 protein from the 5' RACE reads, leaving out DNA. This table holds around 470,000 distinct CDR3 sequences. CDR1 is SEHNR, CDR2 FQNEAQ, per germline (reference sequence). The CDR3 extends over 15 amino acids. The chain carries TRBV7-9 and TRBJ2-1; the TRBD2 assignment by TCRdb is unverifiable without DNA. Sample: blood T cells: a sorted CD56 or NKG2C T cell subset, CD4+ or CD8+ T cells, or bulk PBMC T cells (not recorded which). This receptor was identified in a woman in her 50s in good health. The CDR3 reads CASSLTSGRGGEQFF.